This is a list of T cell receptor beta chains from one sample in a study of a mutant IDH1 vaccine in newly diagnosed glioma. These receptors are not linked to any known antigen. The method was immunoSEQ multiplex PCR; TCRdb's version includes in-frame clones alone and lacks a portion of them. The data hold about 38,000 clones, with 81% observed a single time. The sequencing here drew on PBMCs, taken from a glioma patient whose treatment included an IDH1 peptide vaccine. The receptors derive from a man in his fifties with glioma. The CDR3 runs from the conserved cysteine through the conserved F or W. A D gene is named only where the DNA matches it firmly. The listing skips clone size in some rows; elsewhere it reads once, few, many or a size class.

v_call,j_call,cdr3_length,d_call,clone_size,cdr3_aa,cdr3_nt
TRBV2,TRBJ2-7,13,.,.,CASSFTAFQEQYF,TGTGCCAGCAGCTTCACGGCCTTCCAGGAGCAGTACTTC
TRBV2,TRBJ2-7,12,.,.,CASSTAAYEQYF,TGTGCCAGCAGTACAGCAGCCTACGAGCAGTACTTC
TRBV10-3,TRBJ2-3,16,TRBD2,.,CAITNPIAGGPHTQYF,TGTGCCATCACCAACCCTATAGCGGGAGGGCCACATACGCAGTATTTT
TRBV7-8,TRBJ2-1,15,TRBD1,.,CASRPTGGFYNEQFF,TGTGCCAGCAGACCAACAGGGGGCTTCTACAATGAGCAGTTCTTC
TRBV5-1,TRBJ2-7,14,TRBD1,once,CASSAGTGGSEQYF,TGCGCCAGCAGCGCCGGGACAGGGGGCTCCGAGCAGTACTTC
TRBV5-6,TRBJ1-1,12,.,.,CASSLKHTEAFF,TGTGCCAGCAGCTTAAAACACACTGAAGCTTTCTTT
TRBV5-4,TRBJ1-1,15,.,.,CASSFQYQANTEAFF,TGTGCCAGCAGCTTCCAGTATCAAGCGAACACTGAAGCTTTCTTT
TRBV7-3,TRBJ2-3,14,.,.,CASSLGETTDTQYF,TGTGCCAGCAGCTTAGGAGAGACGACAGATACGCAGTATTTT
TRBV7-9,TRBJ1-1,12,.,few,CASSLADLEAFF,TGTGCCAGCAGCTTGGCGGACCTTGAAGCTTTCTTT
TRBV6-1,TRBJ1-4,11,.,.,CASSPGEKLFF,TGTGCCAGCAGTCCTGGGGAAAAACTGTTTTTT
TRBV27,TRBJ2-1,12,.,.,CASSPRGDEQFF,TGTGCCAGCAGTCCGAGGGGGGATGAGCAGTTCTTC
TRBV5-4,TRBJ2-1,15,TRBD2,.,CASSPPGTRSGEQFF,TGTGCCAGCAGTCCTCCCGGGACTAGGTCCGGTGAGCAGTTCTTC
TRBV7-9,TRBJ2-2,15,TRBD1,.,CASSPPGQRTGELFF,TGTGCCAGCAGCCCACCGGGACAGAGGACCGGGGAGCTGTTTTTT
TRBV5-1,TRBJ2-7,12,.,.,CASSLGLGEQYF,TGCGCCAGCAGCTTGGGCCTCGGGGAGCAGTACTTC
TRBV28,TRBJ2-5,17,TRBD1,.,CASSFNPGKGDRETQYF,TGTGCCAGCAGTTTCAATCCAGGAAAGGGGGACAGGGAGACCCAGTACTTC
TRBV11-2,TRBJ1-5,18,.,.,CASSLGSGRPGLQGPQHF,TGTGCCAGCAGCTTAGGTTCGGGCAGGCCAGGTCTCCAGGGGCCCCAGCATTTT
TRBV2,TRBJ2-7,14,TRBD1,.,CASRGDSNSYEQYF,TGTGCCAGCAGGGGGGACAGCAACTCCTACGAGCAGTACTTC
TRBV5-1,TRBJ2-1,14,TRBD2,.,CAARAAGGSNEQFF,TGCGCCGCCAGGGCCGCGGGGGGGTCCAATGAGCAGTTCTTC
TRBV6-1,TRBJ2-2,13,.,.,CASSETDRGELFF,TGTGCCAGCAGTGAAACGGATCGGGGAGAGCTGTTTTTT
TRBV6-5,TRBJ2-2,15,TRBD2,once,CASSRLAGDTGELFF,TGTGCCAGCAGCAGACTAGCGGGAGACACCGGGGAGCTGTTTTTT
TRBV19,TRBJ1-3,17,.,.,CASRSPGQPNSGNTIYF,TGTGCCAGTAGATCTCCCGGACAGCCTAACTCTGGAAACACCATATATTTT
TRBV5-1,TRBJ2-7,16,TRBD1,.,CASSHSIGTGAYEQYF,TGCGCCAGCAGCCACTCCATCGGGACAGGAGCCTACGAGCAGTACTTC
TRBV5-1,TRBJ2-7,15,.,few,CASSATGTGGYEQYF,TGCGCCAGCAGCGCCACCGGGACTGGGGGCTACGAGCAGTACTTC
TRBV7-7,TRBJ2-1,13,.,.,CASSLGIDNEQFF,TGTGCCAGCAGCCTGGGGATAGACAATGAGCAGTTCTTC
TRBV2,TRBJ2-5,12,.,.,CASTGDQETQYF,TGTGCCAGCACGGGTGACCAAGAGACCCAGTACTTC
TRBV2,TRBJ1-5,13,.,.,CASSEGSFQPQHF,TGTGCCAGCAGTGAGGGCAGTTTTCAGCCCCAGCATTTT
TRBV6-6,TRBJ1-4,15,.,.,CASRPFRATNEKLFF,TGTGCCAGCAGACCCTTTCGGGCAACTAATGAAAAACTGTTTTTT
TRBV7-2,TRBJ1-5,14,.,.,CASSPVGGGQPQHF,TGTGCCAGCAGCCCGGTCGGGGGTGGGCAGCCCCAGCATTTT
TRBV29-1,TRBJ1-5,14,TRBD1,.,CSVEEGQGGQPQHF,TGCAGCGTTGAAGAGGGACAGGGTGGTCAGCCCCAGCATTTT
TRBV5-6,TRBJ1-5,16,TRBD1,few,CASSLASGGRDQPQHF,TGTGCCAGCAGCTTGGCTTCAGGGGGTAGGGATCAGCCCCAGCATTTT
TRBV2,TRBJ1-1,14,.,few,CASYKPSGDTEAFF,TGTGCCAGCTATAAGCCATCAGGGGACACTGAAGCTTTCTTT
TRBV2,TRBJ1-4,15,.,.,CASSEATRSPEKLFF,TGTGCCAGCAGTGAAGCAACGCGATCCCCTGAAAAACTGTTTTTT
TRBV25-1,TRBJ1-6,14,.,.,CASSDTGSTSPLHF,TGTGCCAGCAGTGATACAGGGAGTACTTCACCCCTCCACTTT
TRBV5-1,TRBJ2-7,11,TRBD2,.,CASTGGYEQYF,TGCGCCAGCACGGGGGGCTACGAGCAGTACTTC
TRBV28,TRBJ1-2,12,.,.,CARNRVEVGYTF,TGTGCAAGAAACAGGGTTGAAGTCGGCTACACCTTC
TRBV7-6,TRBJ2-7,16,.,.,CASSYSRAAGTHEQYF,TGTGCCAGCAGCTATAGTCGGGCTGCCGGGACCCACGAGCAGTACTTC
TRBV29-1,TRBJ2-1,13,.,.,CSVVAQDYNEQFF,TGCAGCGTTGTAGCGCAAGATTACAATGAGCAGTTCTTC
TRBV25-1,TRBJ2-7,13,.,.,CASSEFYDYEQYF,TGTGCCAGCAGTGAATTCTATGACTACGAGCAGTACTTC
TRBV6-6,TRBJ2-2,12,.,.,CASTLRGGELFF,TGTGCCAGCACCCTTCGCGGCGGGGAGCTGTTTTTT
TRBV5-1,TRBJ1-5,14,.,.,CASSADSRNQPQHF,TGCGCCAGCAGCGCCGACAGCCGCAATCAGCCCCAGCATTTT
TRBV4-2,TRBJ2-1,14,TRBD1,.,CASSQGGRGSEQFF,TGTGCCAGCAGCCAAGGGGGCAGGGGGAGTGAGCAGTTCTTC
TRBV7-6,TRBJ2-5,13,.,.,CASSFGGQPPQYF,TGTGCCAGCAGCTTTGGAGGCCAACCCCCCCAGTACTTC
TRBV2,TRBJ2-1,12,TRBD2,.,CASGGDYNEQFF,TGTGCCAGCGGGGGGGACTACAATGAGCAGTTCTTC
TRBV2,TRBJ2-1,18,.,few,CASSEGRGFAGSYNEQFF,TGTGCCAGCAGTGAAGGGAGAGGGTTTGCGGGGTCCTACAATGAGCAGTTCTTC
TRBV5-8,TRBJ1-6,14,.,once,CASSFGTANSPLHF,TGTGCCAGCAGCTTCGGGACGGCTAATTCACCCCTCCACTTT
TRBV4-1,TRBJ2-7,16,.,.,CASSPLTRERFYEQYF,TGCGCCAGCAGCCCCTTGACGAGGGAGAGGTTCTACGAGCAGTACTTC
TRBV18,TRBJ2-7,17,TRBD2,once,CASSPRTSGGPVNEQYF,TGTGCCAGCTCACCCCGGACTAGCGGGGGGCCGGTGAACGAGCAGTACTTC
TRBV4-2,TRBJ2-1,17,TRBD2,once,CASSRVTGGVSYNEQFF,TGTGCCAGCAGCCGAGTAACGGGGGGAGTATCCTACAATGAGCAGTTCTTC
TRBV28,TRBJ1-2,14,TRBD1,.,CASSRTGTNYGYTF,TGTGCCAGCAGTCGGACAGGGACTAACTATGGCTACACCTTC
TRBV7-9,TRBJ2-7,15,.,.,CASSSRESQSDEQYF,TGTGCCAGCAGCTCCAGGGAATCTCAATCCGACGAGCAGTACTTC
TRBV7-8,TRBJ1-1,16,.,.,CASSLNRVVSDAEAFF,TGTGCCAGCAGCTTAAACAGGGTAGTATCGGACGCTGAAGCTTTCTTT
TRBV28,TRBJ2-7,16,TRBD2,.,CASRPSGSPRGYEQYF,TGTGCCAGCAGACCCAGCGGGAGCCCTAGGGGATACGAGCAGTACTTC
TRBV20-1,TRBJ2-3,11,.,.,CSARAGDTQYF,TGCAGTGCTAGAGCTGGAGATACGCAGTATTTT
TRBV4-2,TRBJ2-3,14,.,.,CASSLGGAGDTQYF,TGTGCCAGCAGTCTGGGGGGGGCTGGAGATACGCAGTATTTT
TRBV6-5,TRBJ1-1,12,.,.,CASSTLNTEAFF,TGTGCCAGCAGTACCTTGAACACTGAAGCTTTCTTT
TRBV7-9,TRBJ2-3,17,TRBD2,.,CASSLTVGASGTDTQYF,TGTGCCAGCAGCTTAACCGTTGGGGCTAGCGGAACAGATACGCAGTATTTT
TRBV30,TRBJ1-6,15,TRBD1,.,CAWSVRQGARSPLHF,TGTGCCTGGAGTGTACGACAGGGGGCAAGGTCACCCCTCCACTTT
TRBV27,TRBJ2-7,14,.,once,CASSPSPPNYEQYF,TGTGCCAGCAGTCCCTCCCCGCCCAACTACGAGCAGTACTTC